The clone carrying this T cell receptor (beta chain) was seen only a few times. Its antigen remains unidentified. This entry belongs to a study of spatial heterogeneity in lung cancer. Whole-study context: The average appearance count of each unique TCR and UMI combination in raw reads was more than 9.5. Overall study results and limits: More often at tumor resection than at routine follow-up, ubiquitous expanded tumor TCRs were detected in the blood.

Trimming stripped 1 base from V and 4 bases from J, with 11 bases between. CDR1 is LGHDT, CDR2 YNNKEL, per germline (reference sequence). The CDR3 has 15 residues. Each TCR cDNA molecule carried a unique molecular identifier. Using its own MiXCR run on the 5' RACE reads, TCRdb lists one record per CDR3 protein. The sample records nearly 50,000 distinct CDR3 sequences, about 7.6% being singletons. As for time point: sample taken at primary tumor resection. Sequencing of whole RNA from tumor, nontumor lung or frozen PBMC involved no sorting. The receptor comes from a female donor with early-stage non-small cell lung cancer. Sequences were derived from PBMCs, sampled at surgery. This chain uses TRBV3-1 with TRBJ2-1; maybe TRBD1 (6 bases). Written as DNA, the CDR3 is TGTGCCAGCAGCCAAGCCCCAGGGGTATACAATGAGCAGTTCTTC. Encoded protein: CASSQAPGVYNEQFF.